A selection of T cell receptor beta chains follows, all from one sample in a study of technical replicates of blood from a few donors. The data were produced by immunoSEQ multiplex PCR, yet TCRdb's version contains in-frame clones alone and is incomplete. This table holds approximately 76,000 clones, 75% to 95% found once. The sequenced sample was T cells isolated from PBMCs. The receptor set was obtained from a human donor in good health. Both conserved end residues are part of each CDR3. Fields, in order: clone size, V gene, J gene, D gene, CDR3 protein, CDR3 DNA. A D gene is named only where the DNA matches it firmly. Clone size is given for some rows only: seen once, a few or many times, or a class if the clone is expanded.

clone_size: few
v_call: TRBV5-8
j_call: TRBJ1-5
d_call: .
cdr3_aa: CASSLGWTGQPQHF
cdr3_nt: TGTGCCAGCAGCTTGGGATGGACGGGACAGCCCCAGCATTTT

clone_size: .
v_call: TRBV25-1
j_call: TRBJ2-7
d_call: TRBD1
cdr3_aa: CASSGTGGGEQYF
cdr3_nt: TGTGCCAGCAGTGGGACAGGGGGCGGCGAGCAGTACTTC

clone_size: .
v_call: TRBV28
j_call: TRBJ2-1
d_call: .
cdr3_aa: CASGGASPKIYNEQFF
cdr3_nt: TGTGCCAGTGGGGGGGCTAGCCCCAAGATATACAATGAGCAGTTCTTC

clone_size: .
v_call: TRBV4-2
j_call: TRBJ2-3
d_call: .
cdr3_aa: CASSQGETTIPTDTQYF
cdr3_nt: TGTGCCAGCAGCCAAGGGGAGACTACCATTCCCACAGATACGCAGTATTTT

clone_size: .
v_call: TRBV10-3
j_call: TRBJ2-1
d_call: .
cdr3_aa: CASSRGSNEQFF
cdr3_nt: TGTGCCTCTTCCCGTGGGAGTAATGAGCAGTTCTTC

clone_size: .
v_call: TRBV10-3
j_call: TRBJ1-2
d_call: .
cdr3_aa: CAISESRERFHYGYTF
cdr3_nt: TGTGCCATCAGTGAGTCTAGAGAACGGTTCCACTATGGCTACACCTTC

clone_size: .
v_call: TRBV6-5
j_call: TRBJ2-1
d_call: .
cdr3_aa: CASSSRRVGYNEQFF
cdr3_nt: TGTGCCAGCAGTTCCCGGAGAGTTGGCTACAATGAGCAGTTCTTC

clone_size: .
v_call: TRBV11-3
j_call: TRBJ1-1
d_call: .
cdr3_aa: CASSQTAEAFF
cdr3_nt: TGTGCCAGCAGTCAGACAGCTGAAGCTTTCTTT

clone_size: .
v_call: TRBV5-1
j_call: TRBJ2-3
d_call: TRBD1
cdr3_aa: CASSPGTGGTDTQYF
cdr3_nt: TGCGCCAGCAGCCCCGGGACAGGGGGCACAGATACGCAGTATTTT

clone_size: .
v_call: TRBV19
j_call: TRBJ2-7
d_call: .
cdr3_aa: CASSIQRRSSYEQYF
cdr3_nt: TGTGCCAGTAGTATACAGCGGAGGAGCTCCTACGAGCAGTACTTC

clone_size: .
v_call: TRBV6-4
j_call: TRBJ2-2
d_call: TRBD2
cdr3_aa: CASSRTSVNTGELFF
cdr3_nt: TGTGCCAGCAGTCGGACTAGCGTGAACACCGGGGAGCTGTTTTTT

clone_size: .
v_call: TRBV19
j_call: TRBJ2-5
d_call: TRBD2
cdr3_aa: CASSIAGGRAGTQYF
cdr3_nt: TGTGCCAGTAGTATAGCGGGGGGGCGAGCTGGGACCCAGTACTTC

clone_size: .
v_call: TRBV5-1
j_call: TRBJ1-2
d_call: .
cdr3_aa: CASSLDRPSNYGYTF
cdr3_nt: TGCGCCAGCAGCTTGGACAGACCTTCTAACTATGGCTACACCTTC

clone_size: once
v_call: TRBV7-9
j_call: TRBJ1-1
d_call: TRBD1
cdr3_aa: CASSLTGRGGGAFF
cdr3_nt: TGTGCCAGCAGCTTGACAGGGCGGGGTGGAGGAGCTTTCTTT

clone_size: .
v_call: TRBV19
j_call: TRBJ1-6
d_call: .
cdr3_aa: CASSGLLYNSPLHF
cdr3_nt: TGTGCCAGTAGTGGACTCCTCTATAATTCACCCCTCCACTTT

clone_size: few
v_call: TRBV5-1
j_call: TRBJ1-6
d_call: .
cdr3_aa: CASSFGGYNSPLHF
cdr3_nt: TGCGCCAGCAGCTTTGGGGGGTACAATTCACCCCTCCACTTT

clone_size: .
v_call: TRBV6-5
j_call: TRBJ1-1
d_call: .
cdr3_aa: CASSYSPQYSEAFF
cdr3_nt: TGTGCCAGCAGTTACTCCCCACAGTACTCTGAAGCTTTCTTT

clone_size: .
v_call: TRBV5-6
j_call: TRBJ2-2
d_call: TRBD2
cdr3_aa: CASSVAGLAGGPGTGELFF
cdr3_nt: TGTGCCAGCAGCGTAGCCGGACTAGCGGGGGGGCCTGGCACCGGGGAGCTGTTTTTT

clone_size: .
v_call: TRBV4-1
j_call: TRBJ2-3
d_call: .
cdr3_aa: CASSQEPAADTQYF
cdr3_nt: TGCGCCAGCAGCCAAGAGCCCGCGGCCGATACGCAGTATTTT

clone_size: .
v_call: TRBV29-1
j_call: TRBJ1-3
d_call: .
cdr3_aa: CSVKNREPLGNTIYF
cdr3_nt: TGCAGCGTAAAAAACAGGGAGCCTCTTGGAAACACCATATATTTT

clone_size: .
v_call: TRBV15
j_call: TRBJ1-5
d_call: .
cdr3_aa: CATSRGTQTNQPQHF
cdr3_nt: TGTGCCACCAGCAGAGGCACACAGACCAATCAGCCCCAGCATTTT

clone_size: .
v_call: TRBV29-1
j_call: TRBJ1-4
d_call: TRBD1
cdr3_aa: CSVVAGGEKLFF
cdr3_nt: TGCAGCGTTGTGGCAGGGGGTGAAAAACTGTTTTTT

clone_size: .
v_call: TRBV15
j_call: TRBJ2-1
d_call: TRBD1
cdr3_aa: CATGQLSYNEQFF
cdr3_nt: TGTGCCACGGGACAGCTCTCCTACAATGAGCAGTTCTTC

clone_size: .
v_call: TRBV25-1
j_call: TRBJ2-1
d_call: .
cdr3_aa: CASSLLLAEQFF
cdr3_nt: TGTGCCAGCAGCCTCCTCCTAGCGGAGCAGTTCTTC

clone_size: .
v_call: TRBV18
j_call: TRBJ2-1
d_call: TRBD2
cdr3_aa: CASSPPGLAGSYEQFF
cdr3_nt: TGTGCCAGCTCACCACCGGGACTAGCGGGGTCGTATGAGCAGTTCTTC

clone_size: .
v_call: TRBV5-1
j_call: TRBJ2-7
d_call: .
cdr3_aa: CASSPSSYEQYF
cdr3_nt: TGCGCCAGCAGCCCCAGCTCCTACGAGCAGTACTTC

clone_size: .
v_call: TRBV11-2
j_call: TRBJ2-2
d_call: TRBD2
cdr3_aa: CASSLVTSGGVTNTGELFF
cdr3_nt: TGTGCCAGCAGCTTAGTTACTAGCGGGGGGGTCACGAACACCGGGGAGCTGTTTTTT

clone_size: .
v_call: TRBV29-1
j_call: TRBJ2-2
d_call: .
cdr3_aa: CSVEDRGGLGTGELFF
cdr3_nt: TGCAGCGTTGAAGATCGGGGTGGCCTGGGGACCGGGGAGCTGTTTTTT

clone_size: .
v_call: TRBV4-1
j_call: TRBJ2-3
d_call: TRBD1
cdr3_aa: CASSQGDGQGGQYF
cdr3_nt: TGCGCCAGCAGCCAAGGGGACGGACAGGGAGGGCAGTATTTT

clone_size: .
v_call: TRBV6-5
j_call: TRBJ2-7
d_call: TRBD1
cdr3_aa: CASSNRDRDDEQYF
cdr3_nt: TGTGCCAGCAGTAACCGGGACAGGGATGACGAGCAGTACTTC

clone_size: .
v_call: TRBV9
j_call: TRBJ1-1
d_call: TRBD1
cdr3_aa: CASSAGTVNTEAFF
cdr3_nt: TGTGCCAGCAGCGCCGGGACAGTAAACACTGAAGCTTTCTTT

clone_size: .
v_call: TRBV19
j_call: TRBJ1-5
d_call: TRBD1
cdr3_aa: CASRGQGKEYSNQPQHF
cdr3_nt: TGTGCCAGTAGGGGACAGGGGAAAGAGTATAGCAATCAGCCCCAGCATTTT

clone_size: .
v_call: TRBV28
j_call: TRBJ1-1
d_call: TRBD1
cdr3_aa: CASSLFTGTERGEAFF
cdr3_nt: TGTGCCAGCAGTTTATTTACCGGGACAGAGAGAGGGGAAGCTTTCTTT

clone_size: .
v_call: TRBV6-1
j_call: TRBJ2-1
d_call: TRBD1
cdr3_aa: CASSPVGQEAPFF
cdr3_nt: TGTGCCAGCAGTCCCGTCGGACAGGAGGCTCCGTTCTTC

clone_size: .
v_call: TRBV29-1
j_call: TRBJ1-1
d_call: .
cdr3_aa: CSGTGGWGMNTEAFF
cdr3_nt: TGCAGCGGAACCGGGGGTTGGGGCATGAACACTGAAGCTTTCTTT

clone_size: .
v_call: TRBV11-2
j_call: TRBJ2-7
d_call: .
cdr3_aa: CASSLTPSRRDEQYF
cdr3_nt: TGTGCCAGCAGCTTAACACCCTCACGGAGGGACGAGCAGTACTTC

clone_size: .
v_call: TRBV6-6
j_call: TRBJ2-7
d_call: .
cdr3_aa: CASSYGTGYHGQYF
cdr3_nt: TGTGCCAGCAGTTACGGTACAGGTTATCACGGGCAGTACTTC

clone_size: .
v_call: TRBV18
j_call: TRBJ2-7
d_call: .
cdr3_aa: CASSSSRRGLNEQYF
cdr3_nt: TGTGCCAGCTCAAGTTCACGTCGGGGTCTAAACGAGCAGTACTTC

clone_size: once
v_call: TRBV5-1
j_call: TRBJ1-4
d_call: .
cdr3_aa: CASSFQGSNEKLFF
cdr3_nt: TGCGCCAGCAGCTTCCAGGGGAGTAATGAAAAACTGTTTTTT

clone_size: .
v_call: TRBV27
j_call: TRBJ1-2
d_call: .
cdr3_aa: CASSLVGPQVGYTF
cdr3_nt: TGTGCCAGCAGTTTAGTTGGGCCGCAAGTGGGCTACACCTTC

clone_size: few
v_call: TRBV28
j_call: TRBJ1-1
d_call: .
cdr3_aa: CASRGETEAFF
cdr3_nt: TGTGCCAGCAGGGGCGAAACTGAAGCTTTCTTT

clone_size: .
v_call: TRBV7-8
j_call: TRBJ1-6
d_call: TRBD1
cdr3_aa: CASSFTGGDSPLHF
cdr3_nt: TGTGCCAGCAGCTTTACAGGGGGCGATTCACCCCTCCACTTT

clone_size: .
v_call: TRBV4-2
j_call: TRBJ2-2
d_call: .
cdr3_aa: CASSQEAVAPRELFF
cdr3_nt: TGTGCCAGCAGCCAAGAGGCGGTTGCCCCCCGGGAGCTGTTTTTT

clone_size: .
v_call: TRBV6-1
j_call: TRBJ1-5
d_call: .
cdr3_aa: CASSDLYKGVYQPQHF
cdr3_nt: TGTGCCAGCAGTGACCTTTACAAGGGGGTATATCAGCCCCAGCATTTT

clone_size: .
v_call: TRBV2
j_call: TRBJ1-4
d_call: .
cdr3_aa: CASSEGGGTSNEKLFF
cdr3_nt: TGTGCCAGCAGTGAAGGTGGAGGGACGTCTAATGAAAAACTGTTTTTT